This TCR beta chain was identified in a study of tumor and adjacent non-tumor tissue in lung cancer. For the study at large: Samples averaged around 4.2 million productive TCRbeta reads each.

This CDR3 region has 14 residues. Germline V gene data show CDR1 as SGHRS and CDR2 as YFSETQ. Overall study findings and caveats: Compared with tumor, normal lung showed significantly lower TCR diversity. Top 100 clones took a larger repertoire share in normal lung. Higher tumor TCR diversity was associated with shorter survival.

RNA was extracted from bulk tissue without any cell sorting. Distant lung tissue was collected more than 3 cm away from the tumor edge. As for this clonotype: Its antigen is undetermined. A much larger clone is a single base away; this may be a read error.

A modified ARM-PCR protocol with three rounds of nested PCR amplified TCRbeta. One entry per CDR3 protein results from TCRdb running MiXCR on the multiplex PCR reads. The sample yields 70,000 to 95,000 distinct CDR3 sequences, about 80% seen once. The clonotype was recovered from a man between 65 and 85 years old with non-small cell lung cancer. Source material: distant non-tumor lung tissue. This chain connects TRBV5-1 to TRBJ2-3, with 7 bases matching TRBD1. The CDR3 DNA reads TGCGCCAGCAGCTTGGATGCCGGGACAGATACGCACTATTTT. This codes for CASSLDAGTDTHYF.